The 21 T cell receptor beta chains presented below share a single source sample, sequenced in a study of blood T cell repertoires in COVID-19. Clones were sequenced by immunoSEQ multiplex PCR, and TCRdb holds only the in-frame ones, with some missing. This sample has under 200,000 clones, with over 75% found just once. What was sequenced was PBMCs or T cells enriched from blood (not recorded which). The receptors here all came from a man aged 50 to 59 who had recovered from COVID-19.

This chain joins TRBV24-1 and TRBJ2-1; possible D gene TRBD2, 5 bases. Trimming took 10 bases from V and 10 from J, leaving 13 bases between them. There are 11 residues in the CDR3. Germline assignment: CDR1 KGHDR and CDR2 SFDVKD. The chain's CDR3 is CATGASREQFF. For the CDR3, the DNA is TGTGCCACGGGAGCTAGCCGCGAGCAGTTCTTC.

The chain uses TRBV7-3 and TRBJ2-1, with TRBD2 matching 8 bases. The length of the CDR3 is 16 residues. The germline V gene encodes CDR1 SGHTA and CDR2 FQGTGA. V dropped 5 bases and J dropped 2; count of bases not matched to a gene: 8. The CDR3 spells CASSPSAGGAYNEQFF. The CDR3 DNA follows: TGTGCCAGCAGCCCTTCGGCGGGGGGCGCCTACAATGAGCAGTTCTTC.

The gene calls are TRBV3-1 (or the pseudogene TRBV3-2) and TRBJ2-1, with TRBD2 matching 12 bases. Trimming took 5 bases from V and 6 from J; bases not matched to a gene: 2. CDR1 and CDR2 (germline): LGHDT, YNNKEL (reference sequence). The CDR3 consists of 14 residues. The CDR3 loop is CASSETSGGNEQFF. CDR3 in DNA: TGTGCCAGCAGCGAGACTAGCGGGGGCAATGAGCAGTTCTTC.

The CDR3 DNA reads TGTGCCAGCAGACGATCGGGACAATTTGATGAGCAGTTCTTC. This codes for CASRRSGQFDEQFF. The V and J genes are TRBV27 and TRBJ2-1, with D possibly being TRBD1 (6 bases). Germline V gives CDR1 MNHEY, CDR2 SMNVEV (reference sequence). The V and J ends lost 6 bases and 8 bases respectively, with 17 bases between them. The CDR3 runs 14 residues.

This sequence joins TRBV10-3 and TRBJ2-5; 9 nucleotides line up with TRBD1. CDR1 ENHRY and CDR2 SYGVKD come from the germline V gene. With V trimmed by 0 bases and J by 5 bases, 7 bases remained unmatched. The CDR3 extends over 16 amino acids. CDR3 region: CAISESNRGLGETQYF. CDR3 nucleotides: TGTGCCATCAGTGAGTCGAACAGGGGGCTAGGTGAGACCCAGTACTTC.

This sequence joins TRBV6-6 and TRBJ2-3, with TRBD1 as a possible D gene (5 bases). The CDR3 runs to 14 residues. Looked up from germline, CDR1 is MNHNY and CDR2 is SVGAGI (reference sequence). V lost 6 bases and J lost 4, with 14 bases in between. The CDR3 reads CASSRSQGADTQYF. The CDR3 nucleotides are TGTGCCAGCAGCCGGTCCCAGGGTGCAGATACGCAGTATTTT.

The V and J genes are TRBV5-1 and TRBJ2-1, with D maybe TRBD2 (5 bases). The CDR3 is 16 amino acids. V lost 4 bases to trimming and J lost 0 bases, with 14 bases between them. The germline V gene has CDR1 SGHRS and CDR2 YFSETQ. CDR3 in amino acids: CASSPVRSVSYNEQFF. CDR3 nucleotides: TGCGCCAGCAGCCCGGTCCGTAGCGTCTCCTACAATGAGCAGTTCTTC.

The genes are TRBV5-1 and TRBJ2-1, with TRBD1 matching over 7 bases. Germline V gives CDR1 SGHRS, CDR2 YFSETQ. The ends lost 5 bases at V and 0 bases at J; junction bases unmatched: 2. This CDR3 is built from 14 residues. The chain's CDR3 is CASRGDSSYNEQFF. The CDR3 DNA reads TGCGCCAGCAGGGGGGACAGCTCCTACAATGAGCAGTTCTTC.

This chain joins TRBV3-1 (or the pseudogene TRBV3-2) and TRBJ2-1; 8 nucleotides line up with TRBD2. V shed 6 bases, J shed 8 bases, and the junction held 12 bases outside the gene matches. The V gene's germline CDR1 is LGHDT and CDR2 YNNKEL (reference sequence). The CDR3 sequence is 15 residues long. CDR3 in amino acids: CASSPIAGIRDEQFF. The CDR3 DNA follows: TGTGCCAGCAGTCCTATAGCGGGGATCCGAGATGAGCAGTTCTTC.

The CDR3 DNA reads as TGTGCCAGCAGCGGCCGACTAGGAACCATCTCTGGGGCCAACGTCCTGACTTTC. This sequence encodes CASSGRLGTISGANVLTF. V usage is TRBV7-9 and J usage is TRBJ2-6; TRBD2 might be the D (6 bases). Germline V gives CDR1 SEHNR, CDR2 FQNEAQ (reference sequence). Trimming removed 5 bases from V and 0 bases from J, with 17 bases in between. This CDR3 comprises 18 residues.

Worth noting for this clone: The junction departs from the called germline gene at one end, perhaps through a read error. This sequence joins TRBV19 and TRBJ1-1; 8 bases align to TRBD1. Germline V gives CDR1 LNHDA, CDR2 SQIVND (reference sequence). This CDR3 has 15 amino acids. CDR3 bases: TGTGCCAGTACTATAACAGGGGGAACCCGACCTGAAGCTTTCTTT. Translation gives CASTITGGTRPEAFF. The full variable domain, completed using reference TRBV19 and TRBJ1-1, is DGGITQSPKYLFRKEGQNVTLSCEQNLNHDAMYWYRQDPGQGLRLIYYSQIVNDFQKGDIAEGYSVSREKKESFPLTVTSAQKNPTAFYLCASTITGGTRPEAFFGQGTRLTVV.

J is TRBJ1-1 and V is TRBV28; the D is unclear. V was trimmed by 7 bases and J by 7 bases, leaving 13 bases between them. This CDR3 is 12 amino acids long. In germline, CDR1 is MDHEN, CDR2 SYDVKM. The DNA of the CDR3 is TGTGCCAGCATAACGTCAGGAAATGAAGCTTTCTTT. It codes for CASITSGNEAFF.

The V and J genes are TRBV2 and TRBJ1-2; D gene ambiguous. Trimming took 5 bases from V and 4 from J, leaving 11 bases between them. Germline values: CDR1 SNHLY, CDR2 FYNNEI. The CDR3 runs to 13 residues. The CDR3 sequence: CASSNSEGYGYTF. The CDR3 DNA follows: TGTGCCAGCAGTAATTCGGAGGGCTATGGCTACACCTTC. The full variable domain, its missing parts supplied by reference TRBV2 and TRBJ1-2, is EPEVTQTPSHQVTQMGQEVILRCVPISNHLYFYWYRQILGQKVEFLVSFYNNEISEKSEIFDDQFSVERPDGSNFTLKIRSTKLEDSAMYFCASSNSEGYGYTFGSGTRLTVV.

V and J are TRBV6-1 and TRBJ2-5, with D uncertain. Germline CDR1 reads MNHNS; CDR2 reads SASEGT. The V end was cut by 2 bases, the J end by 0 bases, with 16 bases between. The CDR3 sequence is 17 residues long. The CDR3 sequence: CASSEKEVYTYQETQYF. The CDR3 region has the DNA TGTGCCAGCAGTGAAAAAGAGGTCTACACGTACCAAGAGACCCAGTACTTC.

V is TRBV15 and J is TRBJ1-6, with D unresolved. This CDR3 spans 13 amino acids. Germline CDR1 LNHNV, CDR2 YYDKDF (reference sequence). V dropped 4 bases and J dropped 7 bases, with 8 bases sitting between them. DNA of the CDR3: TGTGCCACCAGCATCGTAGCAAATTCACCCCTCCACTTT. Protein sequence: CATSIVANSPLHF.

The chain combines TRBV12-2 with TRBJ2-1; the DNA was not used to check the table's D call, TRBD2. TRBV12-2 is deemed a pseudogene. The CDR3 loop spans 16 amino acids. CDR3 residues: CASQTIPSGCNNEQFF. The DNA for the CDR3 is TGTGCAAGTCAGACTATTCCTAGCGGGTGTAACAATGAGCAGTTCTTC.

The genes are TRBV29-1 and TRBJ1-1; possible D gene TRBD1, 5 bases. Trimming removed 7 bases at V and 5 bases at J, with 11 bases between. The CDR3 covers 11 residues. In germline, CDR1 is SQVTM, CDR2 ANQGSEA. CDR3 bases: TGCAGCGCTGGAGGGGAGACTGAAGCTTTCTTT. It yields the protein CSAGGETEAFF.

The genes are TRBV27 and TRBJ1-3; 9 bases match TRBD1. The trim removed 5 bases at V and 3 bases at J, leaving 5 bases unmatched. This CDR3 has 15 residues. CDR1 is MNHEY, CDR2 SMNVEV, per germline (reference sequence). The CDR3 region is CASSRDRAIGNTIYF. CDR3 coding DNA: TGTGCCAGCAGTAGGGACAGGGCAATTGGAAACACCATATATTTT.

V is TRBV4-1 and J is TRBJ1-1, with D hard to call. The CDR3 runs to 12 residues. Germline V gene sequence: CDR1 MGHRA, CDR2 YSYEKL. Deletions cut 4 bases from V and 11 bases from J, with 14 bases between. The CDR3 nucleotides read TGCGCCAGCAGCCTGTACAGTGATCAGGCTTTCTTT. Translated: CASSLYSDQAFF.

The chain combines TRBV6-5 with TRBJ1-2; D uncertain. Looked up from germline, CDR1 is MNHEY and CDR2 is SVGAGI. Trimming took 5 bases from V and 2 from J, leaving 12 bases between them. The CDR3 consists of 14 residues. The CDR3, as DNA: TGTGCCAGCAGTCCCCTCCTGGCCAACTATGGCTACACCTTC. Translation: CASSPLLANYGYTF.

Here the CDR3 reads CASRLTGNYGYTF. Here the CDR3 DNA reads TGTGCCAGCAGGCTGACAGGGAACTATGGCTACACCTTC. The chain carries TRBV12-3 or TRBV12-4 and TRBJ1-2; 7 bases align to TRBD1. V was clipped by 6 bases and J by 2 bases; unmatched bases: 3. The CDR3 is made up of 13 amino acids.